Below, 20 T cell receptor beta chains from the same sample are listed, as sequenced in a study of cytomegalovirus exposure and HLA in healthy donors. Primers included in the PCR were 60 Vbeta and 13 Jbeta primers. TCRdb's table, derived via immunoSEQ multiplex PCR, lists solely in-frame clones and lacks some. The repertoire holds 150,000 to 200,000 clones, with 70% to 80% as singletons. Sequencing was done on a sample of PBMCs. The receptor source for this set is a man under 40 in good health and CMV-seronegative.

This clone was observed a handful of times. The chain employs TRBV27 and TRBJ1-2; D unresolved. CDR3 length equals 18 residues. CDR1 MNHEY and CDR2 SMNVEV come from the germline V gene (reference sequence). Trimming took off 4 bases at V and 1 base at J, with 22 bases between the two ends. This chain's CDR3 is CASSSRSDIGRDNYGYTF. CDR3 DNA sequence: TGTGCCAGCAGTTCCCGATCCGACATTGGACGGGATAACTATGGCTACACCTTC.

This clone was seen a few times. For the CDR3, the DNA is TGCGCCAGCAGCTCCGGGACAGGCTCTAATGAAAAACTGTTTTTT. It codes for CASSSGTGSNEKLFF. The chain is built from TRBV5-1 and TRBJ1-4; the match to TRBD1 covers 8 bases. The J segment lost 3 bases and the V segment lost 3 bases, leaving 4 bases of the junction unmatched. Germline lookup yields CDR1 SGHRS and CDR2 YFSETQ. This CDR3 has 15 amino acids.

The chain employs TRBV27 and TRBJ2-1; TRBD2 is a possible D gene (6 bases). This CDR3 region has 15 residues. Trimming took off 2 bases at V and 0 bases at J, with 8 bases between the two ends. The germline V gene has CDR1 MNHEY and CDR2 SMNVEV (reference sequence). CDR3 amino acids: CASSLVGSSYNEQFF. The CDR3 DNA reads TGTGCCAGCAGTTTAGTCGGGAGCTCCTACAATGAGCAGTTCTTC.

This clone was counted a few times. The chain links TRBV27 to TRBJ1-1, with no clear D. CDR3 length: 14 amino acids. V was clipped by 1 base and J by 2 bases, with 8 bases between them. Germline CDR1 MNHEY, CDR2 SMNVEV (reference sequence). The CDR3 sequence: CASSLWGVNTEAFF. CDR3 bases: TGTGCCAGCAGTTTATGGGGAGTCAACACTGAAGCTTTCTTT.

The rearrangement links TRBV11-2 to TRBJ2-5; TRBD2 might be the D (6 bases). The CDR3 length is 15 residues. CDR1 and CDR2 from the germline V gene are SGHAT and FQNNGV. V was pared by 1 base and J by 9 bases, with 18 bases between. CDR3 in DNA: TGTGCCAGCAGCTTAGCGGGGGATGGGTTCGTGTCCCAGTACTTC. Translated: CASSLAGDGFVSQYF.

This clone was counted between two and nine times. The CDR3 nucleotides are TGTGCCAGCAGCCAACGAACAGGGCTGGGCGCTGAAGCTTTCTTT. It translates to CASSQRTGLGAEAFF. This sequence joins TRBV5-4 and TRBJ1-1; perhaps TRBD1 as D (6 bases). The V gene's germline CDR1 is SGHNT and CDR2 YYREEE (reference sequence). The CDR3 covers 15 residues. Between the trimmed V and J ends, which lost 4 bases and 6 bases, there was a span of 19 bases.

This clone was seen repeatedly, ten times or more. The rearrangement joins TRBV25-1 to TRBJ2-3, with D possibly TRBD1 on 6 matching bases. Germline assignment: CDR1 MGHDK and CDR2 SYGVNS. The CDR3 loop spans 17 amino acids. The V gene lost 3 bases and the J gene lost 0 bases, with 16 bases spanning the gap. CDR3 in amino acids: CASSDSTTGDSTDTQYF. The CDR3, as DNA: TGTGCCAGCAGTGACTCCACGACAGGAGACAGCACAGATACGCAGTATTTT.

This clone was seen once. V gene TRBV5-1 combines with J gene TRBJ2-3; the D gene is possibly TRBD2 (6 bases). V lost 1 base and J 4 bases, leaving 10 bases between the germline ends. The CDR3 loop spans 14 amino acids. The germline gives CDR1 SGHRS, CDR2 YFSETQ. The CDR3 sequence is CASSLRLASDTQYF. CDR3 DNA sequence: TGCGCCAGCAGCTTGAGGCTAGCGTCAGATACGCAGTATTTT.

This clone has only one observation. This chain connects TRBV5-4 to TRBJ2-5; 14 nucleotides align to TRBD2. The CDR3 loop spans 15 amino acids. CDR1 SGHNT and CDR2 YYREEE come from the germline V gene (reference sequence). Trimming took 4 bases from V and 5 from J; bases not matched to a gene: 4. The CDR3 region has the DNA TGTGCCAGCAGCGGGGGACTAGCGGGAGTGGAGACCCAGTACTTC. It encodes CASSGGLAGVETQYF.

The J gene is TRBJ1-6, the V gene TRBV14, with D unclear. CDR1 and CDR2 (germline): SGHDN, FVKESK. This CDR3 has 13 residues. V was clipped by 6 bases and J by 8 bases, with 11 bases between them. CDR3 region: CASRPGVHSPLHF. CDR3 bases: TGTGCCAGCAGACCGGGTGTCCATTCACCCCTCCACTTT.

Concerning this clone itself: At one boundary the junction diverges from the germline segment, which might be a read error. The chain is built from TRBV28 and TRBJ1-3; 10 bases fit TRBD1. The CDR3 consists of 15 residues. CDR1 is MDHEN and CDR2 is SYDVKM in the germline V gene. The CDR3 protein is CASSDRGLGGNSIYF. Here the CDR3 DNA reads TGTGCCAGCAGTGACAGGGGGCTGGGTGGAAACTCCATATATTTT.

V usage is TRBV11-2 and J usage is TRBJ2-7, with TRBD2 matching 10 bases. This CDR3 comprises 15 residues. V trimming: 5 bases; J trimming: 4 bases; junction bases outside the gene matches: 8. From germline, CDR1 is SGHAT and CDR2 FQNNGV. The CDR3 here is CASSEGGLAHYEQYF. The CDR3 region has the DNA TGTGCCAGCAGCGAAGGGGGACTAGCGCATTACGAGCAGTACTTC.

The chain carries TRBV27 and TRBJ2-1, with 7 bases aligning to TRBD2. V lost 3 bases, J lost 1 base, and 9 bases stayed unmatched. Germline V CDR1 and CDR2: MNHEY, SMNVEV (reference sequence). The CDR3 has 17 residues. CDR3 sequence: CASSLWGGSGSYNEQFF. CDR3 nucleotide sequence: TGTGCCAGCAGTTTGTGGGGCGGGAGTGGATCCTACAATGAGCAGTTCTTC.

The genes are TRBV27 and TRBJ2-7, with 12 bases fitting TRBD2. Germline CDR1 is MNHEY and CDR2 is SMNVEV (reference sequence). The CDR3 spans 14 residues. V trimming: 3 bases; J trimming: 6 bases; junction bases outside the gene matches: 3. DNA of the CDR3: TGTGCCAGCAGTTTGACTAGCGGGAGCCCCGAGCAGTACTTC. Amino acids: CASSLTSGSPEQYF.

This chain connects TRBV5-1 to TRBJ2-1; the match to TRBD2 covers 11 bases. From germline, CDR1 is SGHRS and CDR2 YFSETQ. CDR3 length equals 16 residues. The trim removed 4 bases at V and 1 base at J, leaving 4 bases unmatched. CDR3 in amino acids: CASSPGTSGSYNEQFF. The CDR3 bases are TGCGCCAGCAGCCCAGGGACTAGCGGTTCCTACAATGAGCAGTTCTTC.

The J gene is TRBJ2-2, the V gene TRBV30; TRBD1 matches 10 bases. V trimming: 2 bases; J trimming: 4 bases; junction bases outside the gene matches: 7. The CDR3 covers 16 residues. Per germline, CDR1 GTSNPN and CDR2 SVGIG (reference sequence). The CDR3 region has the DNA TGTGCCTGGAGTCTCCGGGACAGGGGAGGCACCGGGGAGCTGTTTTTT. This codes for CAWSLRDRGGTGELFF. Complete variable domain (other parts from reference TRBV30 and TRBJ2-2): SQTIHQWPATLVQPVGSPLSLECTVEGTSNPNLYWYRQAAGRGLQLLFYSVGIGQISSEVPQNLSASRPQDRQFILSSKKLLLSDSGFYLCAWSLRDRGGTGELFFGEGSRLTVL.

V gene TRBV18 combines with J gene TRBJ1-2; D remains ambiguous. The CDR3 consists of 15 residues. Germline V lookup: CDR1 KGHSH, CDR2 LQKENI. The germline V and J ends were trimmed by 4 bases and 0 bases, with 12 bases remaining between them. CDR3 in DNA: TGTGCCAGCTCACGACCCCTCGAGACTAACTATGGCTACACCTTC. Translated: CASSRPLETNYGYTF.

The rearrangement joins TRBV6-4 to TRBJ2-1; D may be TRBD2 (5 bases). Germline assignment: CDR1 MRHNA and CDR2 SNTAGT. CDR3 length equals 16 residues. Trimming left V 0 bases short and J 0 bases short, with 9 bases between. CDR3 nucleotide sequence: TGTGCCAGCAGTGACTCCAAGCGGAGCTCCTACAATGAGCAGTTCTTC. Translation gives CASSDSKRSSYNEQFF.

V gene TRBV5-1 combines with J gene TRBJ2-3; D uncertain. V shed 0 bases and J shed 4 bases, with 12 bases lying between them. Germline V lookup: CDR1 SGHRS, CDR2 YFSETQ. The CDR3 has 15 amino acids. The CDR3 nucleotides are TGCGCCAGCAGCTTGGTGAGGAGTCCCCCAGATACGCAGTATTTT. This codes for CASSLVRSPPDTQYF.

This chain joins TRBV19 and TRBJ2-5, with 7 bases identical to TRBD2. Unmatched junction bases numbered 9, after V lost 0 bases and J lost 5 bases. The CDR3 length is 16 residues. Germline V lookup: CDR1 LNHDA, CDR2 SQIVND (reference sequence). The CDR3 bases are TGTGCCAGTAGTATAGAAGGGAGGGGTACTTTTGAGACCCAGTACTTC. This translates into CASSIEGRGTFETQYF.